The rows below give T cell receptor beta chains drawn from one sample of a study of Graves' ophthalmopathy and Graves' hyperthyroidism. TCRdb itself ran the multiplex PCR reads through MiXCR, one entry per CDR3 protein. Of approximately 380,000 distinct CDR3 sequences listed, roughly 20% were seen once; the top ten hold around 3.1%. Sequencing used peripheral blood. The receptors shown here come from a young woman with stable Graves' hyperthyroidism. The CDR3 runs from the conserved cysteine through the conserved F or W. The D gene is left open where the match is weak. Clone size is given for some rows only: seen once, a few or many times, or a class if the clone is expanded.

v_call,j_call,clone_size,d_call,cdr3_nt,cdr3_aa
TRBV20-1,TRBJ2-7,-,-,TGCAGTGCTTGGGCCGGTTACGAGCAGTACTTC,CSAWAGYEQYF
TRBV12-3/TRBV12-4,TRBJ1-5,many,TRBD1,TGTGCCAGCAGTTTAGACGTAGGACAGGGAGCGGGGCCGCCCCAGCATTTT,CASSLDVGQGAGPPQHF
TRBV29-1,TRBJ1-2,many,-,TGCAGCGTTGCCCGCCGCGCGGGGGCTGGCTACACCTTC,CSVARRAGAGYTF
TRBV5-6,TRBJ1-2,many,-,TGTGCCAGCAGCCCTGGGATCTGGGAAGCGGGCTACACCTTC,CASSPGIWEAGYTF
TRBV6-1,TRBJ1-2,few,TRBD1,TGTGCCAGCAGGGGAACGGACAGGGGATATATGAGCTATGGCTACACCTTC,CASRGTDRGYMSYGYTF
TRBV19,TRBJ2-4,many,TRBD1,TGTGCCAGTAGCGGACAGGGGAAAAACATTCAGTACTTC,CASSGQGKNIQYF
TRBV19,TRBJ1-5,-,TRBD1,TGTGCCAGTAGTCGGACGGTGTCGGGGACAGATAGCAATCAGCCCCAGCATTTT,CASSRTVSGTDSNQPQHF
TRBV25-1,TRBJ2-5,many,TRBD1,TGTGCCAGCAGGACAGGGGAGGAGACCCAGTACTTC,CASRTGEETQYF
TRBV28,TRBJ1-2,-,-,TGTGCCAGCAGTTTTCCCGACGCGGGCTACACCTTC,CASSFPDAGYTF
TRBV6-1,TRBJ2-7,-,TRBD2,TGTGCCAGCAGTGGCTCACTAGCGGTCTTCGACGAGCAGTACTTC,CASSGSLAVFDEQYF
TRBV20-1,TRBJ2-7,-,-,TGCAGTGAATCCCCCCGGTCTTACGAGCAGTACTTC,CSESPRSYEQYF
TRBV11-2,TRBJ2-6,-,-,TGTGCCAGCAGCTTACTCTTCTCTGGGGCCAACGTCCTGACTTTC,CASSLLFSGANVLTF
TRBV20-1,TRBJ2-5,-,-,TGCAGTGCTCCCTCGGGACAAGCGGAGACCCAGTACTTC,CSAPSGQAETQYF
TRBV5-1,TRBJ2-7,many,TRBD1,TGCGCCAGCACCGACAGGGGTTCCTACGAGCAGTACTTC,CASTDRGSYEQYF
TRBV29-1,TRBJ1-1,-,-,TGCAGCGTTGTGCACACTGAAGCTTTCTTT,CSVVHTEAFF
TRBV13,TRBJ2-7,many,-,TGTGCCAGCAGTATCAAGGTGGCTCCCTACGAGCAGTACTTC,CASSIKVAPYEQYF
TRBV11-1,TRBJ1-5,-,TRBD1,TGTGCCAGCAGCCCGGGGGACAGGGGACCCAATCAGCCCCAGCATTTT,CASSPGDRGPNQPQHF
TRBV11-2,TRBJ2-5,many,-,TGTGCCAGCAGCTCCTGGGTTGAGACCCAGTACTTC,CASSSWVETQYF
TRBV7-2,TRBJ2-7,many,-,TGTGCCAGCAGGGAGCAGGGTTTACCCGAGCAGTACTTC,CASREQGLPEQYF
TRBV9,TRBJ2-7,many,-,TGTGCCAGCAGCGAGGGGGGACAGTTGATCGACGAGCAGTACTTC,CASSEGGQLIDEQYF
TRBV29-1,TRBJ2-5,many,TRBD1,TGCAGCGTTGAAGGGACAGGGGAAGAGACCCAGTACTTC,CSVEGTGEETQYF
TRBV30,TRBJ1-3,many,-,TGTGCCTGGATCAGCTCTGGAAACACCATATATTTT,CAWISSGNTIYF
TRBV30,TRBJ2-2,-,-,TGTGCCTGGAAGGGGTCGCACAGGGTAAAATCCGGGGAGCTGTTTTTT,CAWKGSHRVKSGELFF
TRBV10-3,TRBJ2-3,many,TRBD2,TGTGCCATACGGGCGGCGGGAGTCCCTTCTAGCACAGATACGCAGTATTTT,CAIRAAGVPSSTDTQYF
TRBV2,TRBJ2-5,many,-,TGTGCCAGCAAGGGACTCCAAGAGACCCAGTACTTC,CASKGLQETQYF